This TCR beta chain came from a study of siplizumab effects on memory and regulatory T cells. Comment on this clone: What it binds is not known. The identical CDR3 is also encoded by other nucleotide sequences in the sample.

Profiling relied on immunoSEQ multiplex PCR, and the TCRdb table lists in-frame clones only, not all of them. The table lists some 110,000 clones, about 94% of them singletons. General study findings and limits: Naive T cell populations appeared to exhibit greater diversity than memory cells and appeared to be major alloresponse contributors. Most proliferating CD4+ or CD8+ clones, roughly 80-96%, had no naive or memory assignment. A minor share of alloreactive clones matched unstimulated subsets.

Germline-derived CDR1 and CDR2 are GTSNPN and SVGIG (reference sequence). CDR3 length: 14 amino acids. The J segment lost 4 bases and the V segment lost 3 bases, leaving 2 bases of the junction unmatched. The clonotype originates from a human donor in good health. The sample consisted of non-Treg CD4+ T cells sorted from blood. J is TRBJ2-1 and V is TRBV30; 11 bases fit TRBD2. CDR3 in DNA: TGTGCCTGGAGCTTAGCGGGAGGGTACAATGAGCAGTTCTTC. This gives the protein CAWSLAGGYNEQFF.